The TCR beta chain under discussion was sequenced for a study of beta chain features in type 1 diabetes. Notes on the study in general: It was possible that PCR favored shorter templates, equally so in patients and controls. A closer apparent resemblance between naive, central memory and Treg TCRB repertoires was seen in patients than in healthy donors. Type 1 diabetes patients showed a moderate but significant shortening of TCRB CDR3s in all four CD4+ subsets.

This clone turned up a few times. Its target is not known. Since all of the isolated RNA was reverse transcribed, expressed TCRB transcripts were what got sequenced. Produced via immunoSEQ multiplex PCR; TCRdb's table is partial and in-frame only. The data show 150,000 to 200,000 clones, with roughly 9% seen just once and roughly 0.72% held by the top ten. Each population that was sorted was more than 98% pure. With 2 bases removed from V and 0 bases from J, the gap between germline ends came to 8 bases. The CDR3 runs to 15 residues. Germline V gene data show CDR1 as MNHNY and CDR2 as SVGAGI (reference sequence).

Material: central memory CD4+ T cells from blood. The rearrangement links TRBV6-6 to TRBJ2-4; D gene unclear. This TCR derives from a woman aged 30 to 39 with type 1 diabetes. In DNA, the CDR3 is TGTGCCAGCAGTTACGGAGCCCTAGCCAAAAACATTCAGTACTTC. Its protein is CASSYGALAKNIQYF.